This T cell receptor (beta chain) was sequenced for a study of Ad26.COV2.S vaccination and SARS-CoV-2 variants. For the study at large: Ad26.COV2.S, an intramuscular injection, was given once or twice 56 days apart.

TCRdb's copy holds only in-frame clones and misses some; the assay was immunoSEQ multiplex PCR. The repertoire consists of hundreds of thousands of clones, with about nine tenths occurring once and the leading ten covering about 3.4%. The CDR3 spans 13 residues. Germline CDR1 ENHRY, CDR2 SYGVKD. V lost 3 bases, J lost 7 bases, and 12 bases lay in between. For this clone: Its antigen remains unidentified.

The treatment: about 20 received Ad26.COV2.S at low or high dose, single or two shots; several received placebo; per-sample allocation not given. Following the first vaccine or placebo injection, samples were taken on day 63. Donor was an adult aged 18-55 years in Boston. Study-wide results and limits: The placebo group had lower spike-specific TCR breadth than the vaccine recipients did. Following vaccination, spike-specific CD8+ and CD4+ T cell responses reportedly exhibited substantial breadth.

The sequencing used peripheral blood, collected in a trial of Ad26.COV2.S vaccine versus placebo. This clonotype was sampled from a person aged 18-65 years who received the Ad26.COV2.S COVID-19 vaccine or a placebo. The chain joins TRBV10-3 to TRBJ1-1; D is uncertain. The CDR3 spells CAISDPDAFEAFF. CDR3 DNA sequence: TGTGCCATCAGTGATCCCGACGCTTTTGAAGCTTTCTTT.